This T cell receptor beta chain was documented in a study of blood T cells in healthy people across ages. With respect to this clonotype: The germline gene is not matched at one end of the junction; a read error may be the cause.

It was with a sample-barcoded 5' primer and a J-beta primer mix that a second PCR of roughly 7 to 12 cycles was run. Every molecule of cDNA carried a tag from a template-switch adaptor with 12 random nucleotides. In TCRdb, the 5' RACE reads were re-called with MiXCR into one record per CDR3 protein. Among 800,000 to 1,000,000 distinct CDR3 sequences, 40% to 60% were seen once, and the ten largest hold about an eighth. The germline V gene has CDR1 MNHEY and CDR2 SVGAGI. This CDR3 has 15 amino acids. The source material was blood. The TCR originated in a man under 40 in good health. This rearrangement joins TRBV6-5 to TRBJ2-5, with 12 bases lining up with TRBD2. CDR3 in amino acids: CAGSLAGGLGETQYF. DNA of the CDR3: TGTGCCGGCAGTCTAGCGGGGGGGCTCGGAGAGACCCAGTACTTC.